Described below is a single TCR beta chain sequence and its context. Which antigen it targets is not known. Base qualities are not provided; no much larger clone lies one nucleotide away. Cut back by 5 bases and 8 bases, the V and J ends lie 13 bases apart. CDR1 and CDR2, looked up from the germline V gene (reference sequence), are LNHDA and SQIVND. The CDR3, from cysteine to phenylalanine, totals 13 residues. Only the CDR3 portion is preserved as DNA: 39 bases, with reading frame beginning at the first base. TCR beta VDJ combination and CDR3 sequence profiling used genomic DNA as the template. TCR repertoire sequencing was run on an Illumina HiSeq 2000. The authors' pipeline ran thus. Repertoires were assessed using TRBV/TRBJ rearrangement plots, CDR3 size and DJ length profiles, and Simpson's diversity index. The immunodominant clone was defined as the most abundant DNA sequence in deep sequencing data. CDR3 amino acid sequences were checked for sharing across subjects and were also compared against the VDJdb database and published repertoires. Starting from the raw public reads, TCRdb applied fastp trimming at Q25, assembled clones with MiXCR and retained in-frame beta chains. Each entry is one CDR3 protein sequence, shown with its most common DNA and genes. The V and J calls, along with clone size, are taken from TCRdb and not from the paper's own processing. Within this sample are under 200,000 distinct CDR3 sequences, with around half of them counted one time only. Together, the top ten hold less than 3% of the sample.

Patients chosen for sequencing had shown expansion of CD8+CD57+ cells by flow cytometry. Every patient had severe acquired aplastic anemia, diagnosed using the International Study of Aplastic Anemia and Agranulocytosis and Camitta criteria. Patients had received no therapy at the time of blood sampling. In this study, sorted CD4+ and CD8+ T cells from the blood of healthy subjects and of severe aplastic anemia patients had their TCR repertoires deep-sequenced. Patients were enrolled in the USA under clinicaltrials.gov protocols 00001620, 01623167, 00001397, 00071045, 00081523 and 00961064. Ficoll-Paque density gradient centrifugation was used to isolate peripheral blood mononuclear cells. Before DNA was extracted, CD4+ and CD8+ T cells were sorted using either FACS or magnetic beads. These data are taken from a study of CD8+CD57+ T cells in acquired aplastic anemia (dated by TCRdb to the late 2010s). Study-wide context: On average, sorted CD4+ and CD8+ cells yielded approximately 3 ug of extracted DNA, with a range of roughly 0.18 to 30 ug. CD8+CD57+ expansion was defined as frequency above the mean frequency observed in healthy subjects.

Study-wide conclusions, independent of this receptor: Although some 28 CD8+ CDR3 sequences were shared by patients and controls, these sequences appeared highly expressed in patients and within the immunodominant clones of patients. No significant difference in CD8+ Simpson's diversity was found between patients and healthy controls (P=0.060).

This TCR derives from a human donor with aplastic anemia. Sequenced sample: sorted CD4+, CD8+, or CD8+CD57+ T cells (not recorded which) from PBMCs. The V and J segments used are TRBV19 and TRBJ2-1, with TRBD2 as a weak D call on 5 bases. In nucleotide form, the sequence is TGTGCCAGTAGTTATCCTAGCTCAGATGAGCAGTTCTTC. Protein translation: CASSYPSSDEQFF.